This entry is about one T cell receptor (beta chain). These data originate in a study of T cell responses to AZD1222 COVID-19 vaccine. This CDR3 spans 12 amino acids. The germline V gene encodes CDR1 MDHEN and CDR2 SYDVKM. Trimming left V 5 bases short and J 5 bases short, with 9 bases between. Libraries were prepared by immunoSEQ multiplex PCR; TCRdb keeps only in-frame clonotypes and omits some of them. The table has about 120,000 clones, roughly nine tenths seen once; the top ten hold around 1.6%. The sample consisted of peripheral blood, taken 28 days after the second AZD1222 dose. This clonotype originated in an adult who received the AZD1222 COVID-19 vaccine. V gene TRBV28 combines with J gene TRBJ1-1; the D gene is possibly TRBD1 (5 bases). The CDR3 loop is CASSPTETEAFF. The CDR3 DNA follows: TGTGCCAGCAGTCCGACAGAAACTGAAGCTTTCTTT.